This T cell receptor (beta chain) was sequenced during a study of cytomegalovirus exposure and HLA in healthy donors. Study-level findings and limits: Relative to equally common others, HLA-associated TCR beta chains showed greater clonal expansion in a later analysis.

As to this clone: Its matching antigen is unknown.

The PCR contained 60 Vbeta and 13 Jbeta primers. Produced via immunoSEQ multiplex PCR; TCRdb's table is partial and in-frame only. The table has approximately 180,000 clones, about three quarters seen once. This CDR3 is built from 17 residues. V lost 3 bases and J lost 3; bases outside the gene matches: 9. Germline V gives CDR1 SEHNR, CDR2 FQNEAQ (reference sequence). The sequencing input was PBMCs. The V call is TRBV7-9, the J call TRBJ2-2; 8 bases agree with TRBD2. This clonotype was obtained from a woman between 40 and 55 years old in good health and CMV-seronegative. CDR3 loop: CASSFLTGRGDTGELFF. The CDR3 DNA reads TGTGCCAGCAGCTTCCTCACAGGGCGGGGGGACACCGGGGAGCTGTTTTTT.